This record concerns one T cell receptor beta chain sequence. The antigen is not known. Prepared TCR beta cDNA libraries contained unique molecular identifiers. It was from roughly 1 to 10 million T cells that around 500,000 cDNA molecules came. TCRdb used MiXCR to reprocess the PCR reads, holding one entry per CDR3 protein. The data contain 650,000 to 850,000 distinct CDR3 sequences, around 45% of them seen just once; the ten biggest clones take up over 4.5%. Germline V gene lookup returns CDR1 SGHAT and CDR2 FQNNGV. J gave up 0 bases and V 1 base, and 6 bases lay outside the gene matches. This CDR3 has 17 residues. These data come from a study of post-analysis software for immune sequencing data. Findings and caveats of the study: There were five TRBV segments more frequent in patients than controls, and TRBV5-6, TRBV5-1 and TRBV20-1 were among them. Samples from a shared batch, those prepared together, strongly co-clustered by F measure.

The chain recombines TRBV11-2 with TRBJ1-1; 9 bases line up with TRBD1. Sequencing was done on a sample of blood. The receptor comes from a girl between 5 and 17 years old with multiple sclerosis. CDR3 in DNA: TGTGCCAGCAGCTTAGTTTCCGGACAGGGGTTGAACACTGAAGCTTTCTTT. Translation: CASSLVSGQGLNTEAFF.